These T cell receptor beta chains were read from a single sample in a study of blood T cell repertoires in COVID-19. Sequencing used immunoSEQ multiplex PCR; TCRdb keeps in-frame clones, though not all of them. The sample lists about 280,000 clones; approximately 89% were seen once. Material for sequencing was PBMCs or T cells enriched from blood (not recorded which). The receptor source for this set is a woman aged 60 to 75 who had recovered from COVID-19. Both conserved end residues are part of each CDR3. D genes are given only for firm matches. Size tells how often a clone was seen (once, few, many) or the class of an expanded clone, and some rows leave it out.

>once|TRBV11-1|TRBJ2-1|14|TRBD2
TGTGCCAGCAGCCCCGGGAGGGTTTACAATGAGCAGTTCTTC
CASSPGRVYNEQFF
>.|TRBV2|TRBJ1-1|13|.
TGTGCCAGCAGTGGAGACAGGAACACTGAAGCTTTCTTT
CASSGDRNTEAFF
>.|TRBV29-1|TRBJ2-7|11|.
TGCAGCGTTGGTACTAGGTACGAGCAGTACTTC
CSVGTRYEQYF
>.|TRBV19|TRBJ2-3|15|TRBD2
TGTGCCAGTAGTACTGGGACTAGCGGCACAGATACGCAGTATTTT
CASSTGTSGTDTQYF
>.|TRBV14|TRBJ2-7|15|TRBD2
TGTGCCAGCAGCCAAGGATTAGCGGGACCCTACGAGCAGTACTTC
CASSQGLAGPYEQYF
>once|TRBV30|TRBJ1-3|13|.
TGTGCCTGGAGTGCTCTATCTGGAAACACCATATATTTT
CAWSALSGNTIYF
>few|TRBV6-4|TRBJ2-1|16|TRBD1
TGTGCCAGCAGTGACTGGGACAGGGGGCGATGGAATGAGCAGTTCTTC
CASSDWDRGRWNEQFF
>few|TRBV27|TRBJ1-6|16|.
TGTGCCAGCAGTGTCCGGTGGAGCTCCTATAATTCACCCCTCCACTTT
CASSVRWSSYNSPLHF
>.|TRBV10-3|TRBJ2-3|13|.
TGTGCCATCAGTGAGTCGGAGCGGGATACGCAGTATTTT
CAISESERDTQYF
>.|TRBV6-5|TRBJ2-5|14|TRBD1
TGTGCCTCGACAGGGGTCCCCTTCCAAGAGACCCAGTACTTC
CASTGVPFQETQYF
>.|TRBV5-1|TRBJ2-3|17|.
TGCGCCAGCAGCTTGGCAGGTGGGACACCGCGCACAGATACGCAGTATTTT
CASSLAGGTPRTDTQYF
>.|TRBV28|TRBJ2-7|15|.
TGTGCCAGCAACTCTGGTGGTAGCAATCCCTACGAGCAGTACTTC
CASNSGGSNPYEQYF
>.|TRBV24-1|TRBJ2-3|16|TRBD2
TGTGCCACCAGTGACCAGACTAGCGGACCCACAGATACGCAGTATTTT
CATSDQTSGPTDTQYF
>.|TRBV19|TRBJ2-5|12|.
TGTGCCAGTAGTATATCACGGGAGACCCAGTACTTC
CASSISRETQYF
>.|TRBV5-1|TRBJ2-1|15|TRBD2
TGCGCCAGCAGCTTGTATCTAGCGGGGGGGAATGAGCAGTTCTTC
CASSLYLAGGNEQFF
>.|TRBV6-1|TRBJ2-3|16|TRBD2
TGTGCCAGCAGTGAAGATGGACTAGCGGCCACAGATACGCAGTATTTT
CASSEDGLAATDTQYF
>.|TRBV10-2|TRBJ2-2|13|TRBD1
TGCGCCAGCAGGACCCAGGGGGCCGGGGAGCTGTTTTTT
CASRTQGAGELFF
>.|TRBV6-2/TRBV6-3|TRBJ2-5|13|TRBD2
TGTGCCAGCAGTGGCGCGGGAGCGGTGACCCAGTACTTC
CASSGAGAVTQYF
>.|TRBV21-1|TRBJ2-2|16|.
TGTGCCAGCAGCAAAGCGCAGGGGACGAACACCGGGGAGCTGTTTTTT
CASSKAQGTNTGELFF
>.|TRBV7-9|TRBJ1-2|14|.
TGTGCCAGCAGCTTACCCCTCGTTAACTATGGCTACACCTTC
CASSLPLVNYGYTF
>.|TRBV4-1|TRBJ2-5|17|TRBD2
TGCGCCAGCAGCCAAGCAGGACTAGCGGGAGATTGGGAGACCCAGTACTTC
CASSQAGLAGDWETQYF
>.|TRBV6-1|TRBJ1-3|15|.
TGTGCCAGCAGTGAAGACAGTAGCTCTGGAAACACCATATATTTT
CASSEDSSSGNTIYF
>.|TRBV2|TRBJ1-5|14|.
TGTGCCAGCTGGGGAGGGGCTAGCAATCAGCCCCAGCATTTT
CASWGGASNQPQHF
>.|TRBV11-3|TRBJ2-7|13|TRBD1
TGTGCCAGCAGTCCCATGACAGGGCTCGAGCAGTACTTC
CASSPMTGLEQYF
>.|TRBV7-9|TRBJ2-1|16|TRBD2
TGTGCCAGCAGCGCCATAGCGGGAGGGTGGGGCAATGAGCAGTTCTTC
CASSAIAGGWGNEQFF
>.|TRBV28|TRBJ2-1|16|TRBD2
TGTGCCAGCAGTTTCTCCCCTCGGGGGGTTTACAATGAGCAGTTCTTC
CASSFSPRGVYNEQFF
>.|TRBV2|TRBJ2-5|12|TRBD2
TGTGCCAGCAGACTAGCGCCCCAGACCCAGTACTTC
CASRLAPQTQYF
>.|TRBV13|TRBJ2-3|13|TRBD1
TGTGCCAGCAGCATTGACAGGGGCGATACGCAGTATTTT
CASSIDRGDTQYF
>.|TRBV6-2/TRBV6-3|TRBJ1-5|14|.
TGTGCCAGCAGTTACACCAATTCGGATCAGCCCCAGCATTTT
CASSYTNSDQPQHF
>.|TRBV6-5|TRBJ1-1|15|.
TGTGCCAGCAGTTACTCCGACAGGAAAAACACTGAAGCTTTCTTT
CASSYSDRKNTEAFF
>.|TRBV3-1/TRBV3-2|TRBJ1-1|12|.
TGTGCCAGCAGCCAAGTTGGGGGCTGGGCTTTCTTT
CASSQVGGWAFF
>once|TRBV10-2|TRBJ1-2|19|.
TGCGCCAGCAGCCAGGGAGAACGGGGGGGCCGGCTTGTGGACTATGGCTACACCTTC
CASSQGERGGRLVDYGYTF
>.|TRBV10-2|TRBJ1-1|15|.
TGCGCCAGCAGTGAGTCGATGTGGAGGAACACTGAAGCTTTCTTT
CASSESMWRNTEAFF
>.|TRBV10-3|TRBJ2-7|16|TRBD1
TGTGCCATCAGTCTGACCCCCGGGACAGGTCTTCATGAGCAGTACTTC
CAISLTPGTGLHEQYF
>.|TRBV6-5|TRBJ2-7|14|TRBD2
TGTGCCAGCAGTCCATCAGCGGGAGGAAGCGAGCAGTACTTC
CASSPSAGGSEQYF
>.|TRBV25-1|TRBJ1-1|12|.
TGTGCCAGCGGCCGGAGGATTGGCGAAGCTTTCTTT
CASGRRIGEAFF
>.|TRBV18|TRBJ2-3|15|TRBD1
TGTGCCAGCTCACCACTTACAGGGGGCAAAGATACGCAGTATTTT
CASSPLTGGKDTQYF
>.|TRBV6-5|TRBJ1-6|13|.
TGTGCCAGCAGTTACGCCCGGGGTTCACCCCTCCACTTT
CASSYARGSPLHF
>.|TRBV2|TRBJ2-1|13|.
TGTGCCAGCAGTGATAGCGCCTACAATGAGCAGTTCTTC
CASSDSAYNEQFF
>few|TRBV9|TRBJ2-1|15|.
TGTGCCAGCAGCGTAGATCTAGTCTCCTACAATGAGCAGTTCTTC
CASSVDLVSYNEQFF
>.|TRBV3-1/TRBV3-2|TRBJ1-2|14|.
TGTGCCAGCAGCCACCCAAGGGGCAGACAGGGCTACACCTTC
CASSHPRGRQGYTF
>.|TRBV6-5|TRBJ1-2|12|.
TGTGCCAGCAGTTACGGGGAGTATGGCTACACCTTC
CASSYGEYGYTF
>.|TRBV3-1/TRBV3-2|TRBJ1-3|15|TRBD1
TGTGCCAGCAGCCAGAAACAGGGGGGAAGAAACACCATATATTTT
CASSQKQGGRNTIYF
>.|TRBV11-3|TRBJ1-4|12|.
TGTGCCAGCAGCTTCGGTGATGAAAAACTGTTTTTT
CASSFGDEKLFF
>.|TRBV5-1|TRBJ1-3|16|.
TGCGCCAGCAGCTTCGGAGCAGCCACCTCTGGAAACACCATATATTTT
CASSFGAATSGNTIYF
>.|TRBV27|TRBJ1-2|16|TRBD1
TGTGCCAGCAGTTTATCGACAGGGGAGTTTATTGGTGGCTACACCTTC
CASSLSTGEFIGGYTF
>.|TRBV2|TRBJ2-1|14|.
TGTGCCAGCTCAGTCGTGGGGCGTGCCAATGAGCAGTTCTTC
CASSVVGRANEQFF